Shown below are 21 T cell receptor beta chains from a single sample sequenced in a study of blood T cell repertoires in COVID-19 (dated by TCRdb to 2020 to 2022). The library relied on the immunoSEQ multiplex PCR assay. The clones in this table, taken by TCRdb from immuneACCESS, are in-frame only. Not every clone is retained; where verified, under half of the shortfall comes from an unresolved V gene, and the cause of the rest is unknown. For this sample the table gives approximately 90,000 clones, of which about 85% were detected only once. Together, the top ten hold roughly 12% of the sample. The sequencing input was peripheral blood. The origin of the receptors is a human donor in a cohort sampled during active COVID-19.

The V gene is TRBV5-1, the J gene TRBJ2-3; maybe TRBD2 (5 bases). The CDR3 is made up of 15 amino acids. Per germline, CDR1 SGHRS and CDR2 YFSETQ. The ends were cut back, 2 bases at V and 5 bases at J, with 15 bases in the middle. CDR3 in amino acids: CASSFSSPRGDTQYF. The CDR3 region has the DNA TGCGCCAGCAGCTTTTCTAGCCCTCGAGGAGATACGCAGTATTTT.

The chain links TRBV6-2 or TRBV6-3 to TRBJ1-5; TRBD1 aligns across 7 bases. The CDR3 has 15 amino acids. Per germline, CDR1 MNHEY and CDR2 SVGEGT. Losses at the gene ends were 4 bases for V and 5 bases for J; bases not matched to a gene: 8. Here the CDR3 DNA reads TGTGCCAGCAGTTCACGGACAGGTGGGTATCAGCCCCAGCATTTT. Translating gives CASSSRTGGYQPQHF.

The genes are TRBV7-2 and TRBJ2-5; D call uncertain. Germline V gives CDR1 SGHTA, CDR2 FQGNSA. Trimming removed 1 base at V and 2 bases at J, with 8 bases between. This CDR3 contains 14 residues. In DNA, the CDR3 is TGTGCCAGCAGCTTAGTATCTCGGCAAGAGACCCAGTACTTC. Its translation: CASSLVSRQETQYF. Complete variable domain (other parts from reference TRBV7-2 and TRBJ2-5): GAGVSQSPSNKVTEKGKDVELRCDPISGHTALYWYRQSLGQGLEFLIYFQGNSAPDKSGLPSDRFSAERTGGSVSTLTIQRTQQEDSAVYLCASSLVSRQETQYFGPGTRLLVL.

This sequence joins TRBV18 and TRBJ2-3, with a tentative D call TRBD2 (6 bases). The CDR3 has 16 amino acids. V was trimmed by 1 base and J by 1 base, leaving 12 bases between them. The germline V gene encodes CDR1 KGHSH and CDR2 LQKENI. Written as DNA, the CDR3 is TGTGCCAGCTCACCACTCGTTCCGGGAGGCACAGATACGCAGTATTTT. This sequence encodes CASSPLVPGGTDTQYF.

This chain joins TRBV3-1 (or the pseudogene TRBV3-2) and TRBJ1-1, with D perhaps TRBD1 (5 bases). CDR1 and CDR2 (germline): LGHDT, YNNKEL (reference sequence). Trimming removed 6 bases at V and 1 base at J, with 9 bases between. The CDR3 totals 13 residues. The CDR3 DNA reads TGTGCCAGCAGACCAACAGGGAACACTGAAGCTTTCTTT. Protein product: CASRPTGNTEAFF.

This rearrangement joins TRBV10-3 to TRBJ1-6, with D hard to call. The ends were cut back, 11 bases at V and 10 bases at J, with 21 bases in the middle. The CDR3 length is 14 residues. Germline values: CDR1 ENHRY, CDR2 SYGVKD. CDR3 sequence reads: CASAPGSEWSPLHF. CDR3 coding DNA: TGTGCCTCAGCACCCGGGTCAGAGTGGTCACCCCTCCACTTT.

The rearrangement links TRBV7-9 to TRBJ2-7, with D maybe TRBD1 (5 bases). Germline V gene data show CDR1 as SEHNR and CDR2 as FQNEAQ (reference sequence). V gave up 4 bases and J gave up 5 bases, with 18 bases separating them. This CDR3 is 15 amino acids long. The CDR3 reads CASSSGPLPRNEQYF. The CDR3 DNA reads TGTGCCAGCAGCTCAGGGCCCCTCCCGAGAAACGAGCAGTACTTC.

This clone was seen a single time. CDR3: CASSPVGTSGIYEQYF. CDR3 nucleotide sequence: TGTGCCAGCTCACCCGTCGGGACTAGCGGGATCTACGAGCAGTACTTC. The chain recombines TRBV18 with TRBJ2-7, with 13 bases fitting TRBD2. With 3 bases clipped from V and 3 bases from J, the junction kept 5 bases outside the gene matches. The CDR3 sequence is 16 residues long. CDR1 and CDR2 (germline): KGHSH, LQKENI.

The V gene is TRBV3-1 (or the pseudogene TRBV3-2), the J gene TRBJ1-5; the D gene is possibly TRBD1 (5 bases). Germline V gives CDR1 LGHDT, CDR2 YNNKEL (reference sequence). V lost 1 base and J 8 bases, leaving 15 bases between the germline ends. CDR3 length equals 15 residues. DNA of the CDR3: TGTGCCAGCAGCCAAGGCTCCAGGGTAGTGGAGCCCCAGCATTTT. Encoded protein: CASSQGSRVVEPQHF.

CDR3 bases: TGTGCCAGCAGTTACTCGCTTCGGGAGCCCCAGCATTTT. Its protein is CASSYSLREPQHF. This rearrangement joins TRBV6-2 or TRBV6-3 to TRBJ1-5; D uncertain. There are 13 residues in the CDR3. Trimming pared 0 bases from V and 8 bases from J, leaving 8 bases between. Looked up from germline, CDR1 is MNHEY and CDR2 is SVGEGT.

The chain employs TRBV20-1 and TRBJ2-2, with D uncertain. Germline values: CDR1 DFQATT, CDR2 SNEGSKA (reference sequence). Between the trimmed V and J ends, which lost 6 bases and 5 bases, there was a span of 7 bases. This CDR3 is built from 11 residues. This CDR3 reads CSAAGTGELFF. The DNA of the CDR3 is TGCAGTGCGGCAGGAACCGGGGAGCTGTTTTTT.

The V call is TRBV18, the J call TRBJ2-7; D might be TRBD2 (6 bases). V gave up 7 bases and J gave up 2 bases, with 9 bases separating them. The length of the CDR3 is 12 residues. The germline gives CDR1 KGHSH, CDR2 LQKENI. The CDR3 region has the DNA TGTGCCAGCTTGGGGGGAGCCTACGAGCAGTACTTC. Its translation is CASLGGAYEQYF. Supplemented by reference TRBV18 and TRBJ2-7, the full variable domain reads NAGVMQNPRHLVRRRGQEARLRCSPMKGHSHVYWYRQLPEEGLKFMVYLQKENIIDESGMPKERFSAEFPKEGPSILRIQQVVRGDSAAYFCASLGGAYEQYFGPGTRLTVT.

V gene TRBV27 combines with J gene TRBJ2-5; 9 nucleotides line up with TRBD2. V lost 5 bases and J lost 5; bases outside the gene matches: 6. CDR1 and CDR2 (germline): MNHEY, SMNVEV (reference sequence). CDR3 size: 14 residues. Written as DNA, the CDR3 is TGTGCCAGCAGTCCTAGCGGGGTTCGCGAGACCCAGTACTTC. It translates to CASSPSGVRETQYF.

This CDR3 reads CASSPNMGPGTSNQPQHF. The CDR3 nucleotides are TGTGCCAGCTCACCGAATATGGGTCCAGGGACAAGCAATCAGCCCCAGCATTTT. The chain is built from TRBV18 and TRBJ1-5; perhaps TRBD1 as D (6 bases). V gave up 3 bases and J gave up 1 base, with 19 bases separating them. This CDR3 is built from 18 residues. In germline, CDR1 is KGHSH, CDR2 LQKENI.

V gene TRBV6-5 combines with J gene TRBJ1-5, with TRBD1 identical over 7 bases. This CDR3 has 15 residues. V shed 6 bases, J shed 1 base, and the junction held 6 bases outside the gene matches. CDR1 and CDR2 (germline): MNHEY, SVGAGI. The chain's CDR3 is CASREGALSNQPQHF. As DNA, the CDR3 is TGTGCCAGCAGAGAGGGGGCTTTGAGCAATCAGCCCCAGCATTTT.

This clone has a handful of counts. CDR3 in amino acids: CASSLGVERVTFF. The CDR3 DNA is TGCGCCAGCAGCTTGGGAGTAGAACGGGTTACGTTCTTC. V gene TRBV5-1 combines with J gene TRBJ2-1; no clear D gene. In germline, CDR1 is SGHRS, CDR2 YFSETQ. CDR3 length: 13 residues. V was shortened by 0 bases and J by 15 bases, with 16 bases between the two germline ends.

The chain combines TRBV7-3 with TRBJ2-7; TRBD2 matches 9 bases. The junction had 4 bases not matched to a gene; V was cut back by 4 bases and J by 0 bases. The CDR3 contains 15 residues. Germline V gene lookup returns CDR1 SGHTA and CDR2 FQGTGA. The chain's CDR3 is CASSCLAGVSYEQYF. Here the CDR3 DNA reads TGTGCCAGCAGCTGCTTAGCGGGAGTCTCCTACGAGCAGTACTTC.

This clone was recorded only once. The genes are TRBV5-8 and TRBJ2-2; 11 bases are a match to TRBD1. CDR3 size: 16 residues. Germline CDR1 and CDR2: SGHTS and YDEGEE. Unmatched junction bases numbered 7, after V lost 5 bases and J lost 4 bases. The CDR3: CASRIPGQGVTGELFF. In nucleotides, the CDR3 is TGTGCCAGCAGGATTCCGGGACAGGGGGTCACCGGGGAGCTGTTTTTT.

This sequence joins TRBV9 and TRBJ2-2, with D perhaps matching TRBD1 (5 bases). This CDR3 region has 14 residues. The germline V and J ends were trimmed by 3 bases and 6 bases, with 12 bases remaining between them. Germline V gene sequence: CDR1 SGDLS, CDR2 YYNGEE. CDR3 bases: TGTGCCAGCAGCGAGGGGCATCACTCCGGGGAGCTGTTTTTT. This sequence encodes CASSEGHHSGELFF.

The chain has TRBV5-1 and TRBJ2-1; TRBD2 matches 12 bases. Per germline, CDR1 SGHRS and CDR2 YFSETQ. This CDR3 is 16 amino acids long. Trimming at V came to 5 bases and at J to 4 bases, leaving 7 bases not matched to a gene. The CDR3 region has the DNA TGCGCCAGCAGTCCTGAAGGACTAGCGGGATACAATGAGCAGTTCTTC. Protein product: CASSPEGLAGYNEQFF.

This chain links TRBV7-9 with TRBJ2-4; TRBD2 matches 9 bases. CDR1 SEHNR and CDR2 FQNEAQ come from the germline V gene (reference sequence). This CDR3 region has 18 residues. The V segment lost 4 bases and the J segment 7 bases; nucleotides outside the gene matches: 17. The CDR3 DNA reads TGTGCCAGCAGCTCCGACCCACTTGCGGGGGGGCCAAGGAACATTCAGTACTTC. This translates into CASSSDPLAGGPRNIQYF.